The rows below give T cell receptor beta chains drawn from one sample of a study of blood T cell repertoires in COVID-19. The repertoire was sequenced with immunoSEQ multiplex PCR; TCRdb's copy has only in-frame clones and lacks some. The sample includes 230,000 or so clones, 90% seen only once; the top ten take roughly 2.2%. Specimen: peripheral blood. The receptors shown here come from a woman aged 55-70 years with COVID-19, enrolled during active disease. The CDR3 runs from the conserved cysteine through the conserved F or W.

J gene: TRBJ2-5; V gene: TRBV4-1; CDR3 protein: CASSHSTGVFQETQYF
J gene: TRBJ2-7; V gene: TRBV23-1; CDR3 protein: CASSPCHRRSYEQYF
J gene: TRBJ1-3; V gene: TRBV4-1; CDR3 protein: CASSQVGTASGNTIYF
J gene: TRBJ1-2; V gene: TRBV11-2; CDR3 protein: CASSLDDGGNYGYTF
J gene: TRBJ2-3; V gene: TRBV19; CDR3 protein: CATRNRGGSTDTQYF
J gene: TRBJ1-1; V gene: TRBV9; CDR3 protein: CASSPEGVEAFF
J gene: TRBJ1-4; V gene: TRBV4-3; CDR3 protein: CASSQDRGQGVRLFF
J gene: TRBJ1-1; V gene: TRBV9; CDR3 protein: CASSANPRVNTEAFF
J gene: TRBJ1-5; V gene: TRBV5-4; CDR3 protein: CASSLEGGRGNQPQHF
J gene: TRBJ2-1; V gene: TRBV2; CDR3 protein: CASSVGGYNEQFF
J gene: TRBJ1-5; V gene: TRBV9; CDR3 protein: CASSGGQGNQPQHF
J gene: TRBJ2-1; V gene: TRBV5-4; CDR3 protein: CASSLVGTGLGEQFF
J gene: TRBJ2-7; V gene: TRBV6-5; CDR3 protein: CASSYSGTIFYEQYF
J gene: TRBJ1-6; V gene: TRBV5-1; CDR3 protein: CASSPDRGNSPLHF
J gene: TRBJ1-6; V gene: TRBV19; CDR3 protein: CASSSTGGSNSPLHF
J gene: TRBJ1-2; V gene: TRBV19; CDR3 protein: CASNGMQGNYGYTF
J gene: TRBJ1-2; V gene: TRBV7-2; CDR3 protein: CASSPHTSYGYTF
J gene: TRBJ1-1; V gene: TRBV7-2; CDR3 protein: CASTPGGRDTEAFF
J gene: TRBJ2-5; V gene: TRBV9; CDR3 protein: CASSVTSYQETQYF
J gene: TRBJ2-7; V gene: TRBV2; CDR3 protein: CASRERTGASYEQYF
J gene: TRBJ1-5; V gene: TRBV20-1; CDR3 protein: CSASGQTSNQPQHF
J gene: TRBJ1-5; V gene: TRBV4-2; CDR3 protein: CASSQEFRGMGDRDNRPFYQPQHF
J gene: TRBJ2-3; V gene: TRBV7-2; CDR3 protein: CASSIGTGWTDTQYF
J gene: TRBJ1-4; V gene: TRBV3-1/TRBV3-2; CDR3 protein: CASSQVDRPRRVGEKLFF
J gene: TRBJ2-1; V gene: TRBV29-1; CDR3 protein: CSVEPPAVDEQFF
J gene: TRBJ1-5; V gene: TRBV6-5; CDR3 protein: CASSRSEYNGPQHF
J gene: TRBJ1-2; V gene: TRBV7-3; CDR3 protein: CASSSTGEGGYTF
J gene: TRBJ2-3; V gene: TRBV11-3; CDR3 protein: CASSLHQEDTQYF
J gene: TRBJ1-4; V gene: TRBV15; CDR3 protein: CATSRGGVATNEKLFF
J gene: TRBJ1-5; V gene: TRBV7-9; CDR3 protein: CASSLEDSENLPQHF
J gene: TRBJ1-5; V gene: TRBV5-4; CDR3 protein: CASSSQGTVNQPQHF
J gene: TRBJ2-2; V gene: TRBV18; CDR3 protein: CASSLDSLHGELFF
J gene: TRBJ1-1; V gene: TRBV15; CDR3 protein: CATSRDLTGTEAFF
J gene: TRBJ1-2; V gene: TRBV7-2; CDR3 protein: CASSLALLREGNYGYTF
J gene: TRBJ2-1; V gene: TRBV11-2; CDR3 protein: CASRSAGTTGAGEQFF
J gene: TRBJ2-5; V gene: TRBV4-2; CDR3 protein: CASSQAGSRETQYF
J gene: TRBJ2-2; V gene: TRBV7-6; CDR3 protein: CASSLYTLGLGLNTGELFF
J gene: TRBJ1-1; V gene: TRBV2; CDR3 protein: CASSPLQTVTEAFF
J gene: TRBJ1-1; V gene: TRBV4-1; CDR3 protein: CASSQDTNWRPPTDSEAFF